This T cell receptor (beta chain) was sequenced for a study of cytomegalovirus exposure and HLA in healthy donors. The junction had 0 bases not matched to a gene; V was cut back by 5 bases and J by 1 base. CDR3 length equals 15 residues. CDR1 is SGHTA, CDR2 FQGTGA, per germline. The data were produced by immunoSEQ multiplex PCR, yet TCRdb's version contains in-frame clones alone and is incomplete. The data show around 150,000 clones, 84% seen once. Sequencing was done on a sample of PBMCs. This clonotype was obtained from a man aged 25 to 40 in good health and CMV-seropositive. This chain joins TRBV7-3 and TRBJ2-2, with 11 bases that match TRBD2. CDR3 DNA sequence: TGTGCCAGCAGCCTAGCGGGAGGGAACACCGGGGAGCTGTTTTTT. Residues: CASSLAGGNTGELFF.